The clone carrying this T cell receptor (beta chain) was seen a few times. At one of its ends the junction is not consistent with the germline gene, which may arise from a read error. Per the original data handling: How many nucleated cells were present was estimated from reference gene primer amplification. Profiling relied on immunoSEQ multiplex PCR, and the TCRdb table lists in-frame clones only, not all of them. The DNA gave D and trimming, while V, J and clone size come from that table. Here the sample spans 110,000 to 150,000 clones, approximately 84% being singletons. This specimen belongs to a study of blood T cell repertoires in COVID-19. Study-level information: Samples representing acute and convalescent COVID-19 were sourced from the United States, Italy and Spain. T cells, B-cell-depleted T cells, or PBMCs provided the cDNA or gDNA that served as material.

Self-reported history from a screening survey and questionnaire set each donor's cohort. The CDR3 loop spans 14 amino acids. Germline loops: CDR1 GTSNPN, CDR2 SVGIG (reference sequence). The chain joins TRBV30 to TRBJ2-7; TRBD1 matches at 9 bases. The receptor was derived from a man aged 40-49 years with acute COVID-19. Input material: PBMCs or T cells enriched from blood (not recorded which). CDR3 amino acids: CAWSITSSGQGKGF. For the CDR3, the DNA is TGTGCCTGGAGTATAACCTCCTCGGGACAGGGTAAAGGTTTC. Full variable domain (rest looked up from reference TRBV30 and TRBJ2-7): SQTIHQWPATLVQPVGSPLSLECTVEGTSNPNLYWYRQAAGRGLQLLFYSVGIGQISSEVPQNLSASRPQDRQFILSSKKLLLSDSGFYLCAWSITSSGQGKGFGPGTRLTVT.